This TCR beta chain was captured by sequencing in a study of CD8+ T cells in alopecia areata. Study context: Treatment comprised oral tofacitinib, 5 to 10 mg twice daily, in treated patients. A 6-month period off drug followed tofacitinib, which lasted 6 to 18 months.

Peripheral blood samples and lesional scalp punch biopsies were obtained from alopecia areata patients. This CDR3 has 15 residues. In germline, CDR1 is SQVTM, CDR2 ANQGSEA. The V segment lost 5 bases and the J segment 2 bases; nucleotides outside the gene matches: 7. Comment on this clone: As yet, its antigen is unknown. Distinct nucleotide sequences in the sample also encode this CDR3.

RNA was extracted and reverse transcribed into cDNA as the sequencing template. Produced via immunoSEQ multiplex PCR; TCRdb's table is partial and in-frame only. Among about 140,000 clones, about half were seen once, and the ten largest hold more than 0.95%. Study conclusions and caveats: The study found TCR sharing across patients less clear than in mice, possibly for HLA reasons.

The sample here was CD4+ T cells sorted from blood, taken at week 0. The receptor was isolated from a human donor with alopecia areata. J is TRBJ2-5 and V is TRBV29-1; TRBD2 aligns across 11 bases. CDR3 DNA sequence: TGCAGCGTTCAACAGGGACTAGCGGCGCAAGAGACCCAGTACTTC. This translates into CSVQQGLAAQETQYF.